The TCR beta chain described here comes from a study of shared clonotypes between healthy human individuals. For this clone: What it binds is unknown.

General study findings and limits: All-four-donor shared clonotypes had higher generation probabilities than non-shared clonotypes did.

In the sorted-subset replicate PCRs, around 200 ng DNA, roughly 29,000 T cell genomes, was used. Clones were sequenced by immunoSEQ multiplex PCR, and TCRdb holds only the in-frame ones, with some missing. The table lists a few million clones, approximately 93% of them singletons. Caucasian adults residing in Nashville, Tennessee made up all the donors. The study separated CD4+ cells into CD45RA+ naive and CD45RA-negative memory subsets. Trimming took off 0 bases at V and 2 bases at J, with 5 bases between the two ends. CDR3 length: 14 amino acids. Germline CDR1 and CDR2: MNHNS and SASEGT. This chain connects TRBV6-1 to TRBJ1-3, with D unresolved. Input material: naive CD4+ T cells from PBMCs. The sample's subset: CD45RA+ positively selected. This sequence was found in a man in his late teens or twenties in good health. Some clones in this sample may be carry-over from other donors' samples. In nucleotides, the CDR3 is TGTGCCAGCAGTGAAGCGTGGCCTGGAAACACCATATATTTT. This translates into CASSEAWPGNTIYF.